Listed below are T cell receptor beta chains from one sample, sequenced in a study of radiotherapy plus CTLA-4 blockade in lung cancer. Produced via immunoSEQ multiplex PCR; TCRdb's table is partial and in-frame only. The sample carries some 50,000 clones, about 83% recorded once. The sequences come from peripheral blood, collected from a patient treated with radiotherapy plus ipilimumab. All receptors derive from a human donor with non-small cell lung cancer whose response to radiotherapy plus ipilimumab could not be evaluated. The conserved cysteine and the conserved F or W are not part of the CDR3 here. The order of the fields is J gene, V gene, D gene, CDR3 protein. D genes are given only for firm matches.

>TRBJ1-5|TRBV15|.
ATSRVWDTPILANQPQH
>TRBJ2-7|TRBV5-1|TRBD2
ASSLPSSGSSYEQY
>TRBJ2-3|TRBV6-4|.
ASSTGRTDTQY
>TRBJ1-1|TRBV6-5|TRBD1
ASSYFTGANTEAF
>TRBJ2-7|TRBV5-6|.
ASSLAAGMDSEQY
>TRBJ2-1|TRBV7-2|TRBD2
ASSSPIRGLASYNEQF
>TRBJ2-7|TRBV5-6|TRBD2
ASSLAGGLSYEQY
>TRBJ2-5|TRBV4-3|.
ASSPASYQETQY
>TRBJ2-7|TRBV11-3|.
ASSQRRPGDRTSYEQY
>TRBJ2-3|TRBV2|.
ASTRQSTDTQY
>TRBJ1-1|TRBV4-1|.
ASSQWGVPEAF
>TRBJ1-4|TRBV28|.
ASSFVVRHEKLF
>TRBJ1-4|TRBV27|.
ASSLSGVGEKLF
>TRBJ2-2|TRBV9|TRBD1
ASSGSLQGANTGELF
>TRBJ1-2|TRBV15|TRBD1
ATSRDRTGRMGYT
>TRBJ2-7|TRBV6-5|TRBD2
ASSSGGEQY
>.|TRBV15|TRBD2
ATSKGGAGGEQY
>TRBJ1-1|TRBV28|.
ASSLHRAVAEAF
>TRBJ1-5|TRBV19|.
ASSIPGEDNQPQH
>TRBJ2-7|TRBV4-3|.
ASSQAETGSYEQY
>TRBJ2-7|TRBV9|TRBD2
ASSQWGGTDEQY
>TRBJ2-7|TRBV10-2|.
ASSDTLGLNEQY
>TRBJ2-1|TRBV29-1|.
SVLLGGPSHSYNEQF
>TRBJ2-7|TRBV19|.
ASSISGRREQY
>TRBJ1-2|TRBV5-4|TRBD1
ASRRDRGPYGYT
>TRBJ2-3|TRBV11-1|.
ASSSGRGMDTQY
>TRBJ2-2|TRBV5-1|.
ASSWYRDSPTGELF
>TRBJ2-3|TRBV2|.
ASRPKGVSTDTQY
>TRBJ2-2|TRBV9|TRBD2
ASTAGGTGTGELF
>TRBJ2-2|TRBV27|TRBD1
ASSAPRGLLDTGELF
>TRBJ2-2|TRBV7-3|.
ASSPDSNTGELF
>TRBJ1-5|TRBV30|.
AWSPPAGKGFYSNQPQH
>TRBJ1-1|TRBV28|.
ASSPLSGNTEAF
>TRBJ2-7|TRBV5-1|TRBD2
ASSFQLAGSYEQY
>TRBJ1-1|TRBV4-1|.
ASSQRLERGAEAF
>TRBJ2-2|TRBV28|TRBD1
ASSLSPRDRKNTGELF
>TRBJ2-2|TRBV28|TRBD1
ASGPSRQGLVELF
>TRBJ2-7|TRBV7-9|TRBD1
ASSLTQGLEQY
>TRBJ1-2|TRBV2|.
ATRAAGGYT
>TRBJ2-1|TRBV6-5|TRBD2
ASRTTQAGPPL
>TRBJ2-7|TRBV4-1|TRBD1
ASSQGQAGWEQY
>TRBJ2-6|TRBV27|.
ASSLISGANVLT
>TRBJ2-3|TRBV5-1|TRBD2
ASSSLAGEDTQY
>TRBJ2-7|TRBV7-2|.
ASSLLAKQY
>TRBJ2-7|TRBV7-8|.
ASSLAPPSSPMEQY